Reported below is one T cell receptor beta chain. Antigen unknown. The data are from a study of cytomegalovirus exposure and HLA in healthy donors. Regarding the study as a whole: Confirmation was obtained in vitro that three CMV-associated chains are specific for CMV antigens. Most TCR sequences were rare, but some public TCRs occurred in many donors. In a later analysis, HLA-associated beta chains showed higher expansion and lower generation probabilities than comparable chains.

PCR used 60 Vbeta primers and 13 Jbeta primers. Profiling relied on immunoSEQ multiplex PCR, and the TCRdb table lists in-frame clones only, not all of them. The repertoire holds roughly 100,000 clones, with about 74% as singletons. This CDR3 is 13 amino acids long. The germline V gene encodes CDR1 SGHRS and CDR2 YFSETQ. Trimming removed 4 bases at V and 4 bases at J, with 11 bases between. The TCR comes from a male donor in good health and CMV-seropositive. The sequenced material came from PBMCs. The J gene is TRBJ2-5, the V gene TRBV5-1; D perhaps matches TRBD1 (5 bases). CDR3 nucleotide sequence: TGCGCCAGCAGCCCCAGGGTCGGAGAGACCCAGTACTTC. It encodes CASSPRVGETQYF. The whole variable domain, remainder taken from reference TRBV5-1 and TRBJ2-5, is KAGVTQTPRYLIKTRGQQVTLSCSPISGHRSVSWYQQTPGQGLQFLFEYFSETQRNKGNFPGRFSGRQFSNSRSEMNVSTLELGDSALYLCASSPRVGETQYFGPGTRLLVL.